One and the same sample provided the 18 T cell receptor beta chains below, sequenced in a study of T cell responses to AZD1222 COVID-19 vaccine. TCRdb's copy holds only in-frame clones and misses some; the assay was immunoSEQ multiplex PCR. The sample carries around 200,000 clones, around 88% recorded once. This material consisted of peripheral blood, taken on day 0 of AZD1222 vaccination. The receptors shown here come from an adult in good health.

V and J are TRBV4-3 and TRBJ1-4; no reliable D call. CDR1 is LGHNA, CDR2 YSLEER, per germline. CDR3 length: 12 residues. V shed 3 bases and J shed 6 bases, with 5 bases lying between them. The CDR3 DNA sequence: TGCGCCAGCAGCCAGACTGATGAAAAACTGTTTTTT. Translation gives CASSQTDEKLFF.

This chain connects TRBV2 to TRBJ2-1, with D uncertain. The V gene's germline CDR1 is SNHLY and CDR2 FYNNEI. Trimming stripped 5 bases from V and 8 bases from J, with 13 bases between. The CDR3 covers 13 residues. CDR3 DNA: TGTGCCAGCAGTCCCCCCTTCATAGATGAGCAGTTCTTC. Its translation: CASSPPFIDEQFF.

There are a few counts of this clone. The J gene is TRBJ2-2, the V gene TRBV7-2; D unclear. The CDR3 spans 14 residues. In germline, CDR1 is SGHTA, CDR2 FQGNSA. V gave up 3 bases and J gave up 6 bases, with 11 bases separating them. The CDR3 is CASSFRPGAGELFF. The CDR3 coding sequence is TGTGCCAGCAGCTTCCGTCCCGGAGCCGGGGAGCTGTTTTTT. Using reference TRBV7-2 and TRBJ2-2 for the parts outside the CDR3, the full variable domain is GAGVSQSPSNKVTEKGKDVELRCDPISGHTALYWYRQSLGQGLEFLIYFQGNSAPDKSGLPSDRFSAERTGGSVSTLTIQRTQQEDSAVYLCASSFRPGAGELFFGEGSRLTVL.

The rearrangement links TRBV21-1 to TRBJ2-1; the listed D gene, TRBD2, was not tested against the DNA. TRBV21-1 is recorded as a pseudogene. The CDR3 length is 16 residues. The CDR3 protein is CASSKVGLAPYNEQFF. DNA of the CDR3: TGTGCCAGCAGCAAAGTGGGACTAGCTCCCTACAATGAGCAGTTCTTC.

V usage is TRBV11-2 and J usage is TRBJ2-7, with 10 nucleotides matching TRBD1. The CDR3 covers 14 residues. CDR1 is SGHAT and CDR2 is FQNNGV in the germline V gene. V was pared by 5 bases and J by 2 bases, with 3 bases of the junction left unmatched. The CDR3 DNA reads TGTGCCAGCAGCACCGGACAGGGGGCCTACGAGCAGTACTTC. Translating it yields CASSTGQGAYEQYF.

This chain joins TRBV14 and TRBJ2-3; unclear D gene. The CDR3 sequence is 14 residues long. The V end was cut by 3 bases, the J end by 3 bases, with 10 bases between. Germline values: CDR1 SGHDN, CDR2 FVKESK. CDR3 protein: CASSQRLPTDTQYF. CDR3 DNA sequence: TGTGCCAGCAGCCAGCGGCTTCCAACAGATACGCAGTATTTT.

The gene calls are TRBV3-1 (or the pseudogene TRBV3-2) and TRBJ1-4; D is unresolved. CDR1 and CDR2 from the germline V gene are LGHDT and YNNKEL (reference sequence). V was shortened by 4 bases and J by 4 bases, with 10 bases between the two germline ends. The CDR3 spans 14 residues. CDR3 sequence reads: CASSLKSLNEKLFF. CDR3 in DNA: TGTGCCAGCAGCCTAAAGTCCCTTAATGAAAAACTGTTTTTT.

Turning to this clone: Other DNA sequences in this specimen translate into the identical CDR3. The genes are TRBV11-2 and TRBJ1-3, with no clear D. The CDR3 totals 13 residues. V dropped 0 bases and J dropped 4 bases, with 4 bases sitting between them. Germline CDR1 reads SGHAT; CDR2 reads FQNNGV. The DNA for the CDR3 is TGTGCCAGCAGCTTAGAACCGGGAAACACCATATATTTT. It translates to CASSLEPGNTIYF.

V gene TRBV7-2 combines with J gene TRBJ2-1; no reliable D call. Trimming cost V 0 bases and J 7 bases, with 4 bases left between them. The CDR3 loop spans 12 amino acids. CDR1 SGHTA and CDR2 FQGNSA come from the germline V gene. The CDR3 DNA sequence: TGTGCCAGCAGCTTAGCCATAAATGAGCAGTTCTTC. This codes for CASSLAINEQFF. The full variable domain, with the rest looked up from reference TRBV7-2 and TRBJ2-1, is GAGVSQSPSNKVTEKGKDVELRCDPISGHTALYWYRQSLGQGLEFLIYFQGNSAPDKSGLPSDRFSAERTGGSVSTLTIQRTQQEDSAVYLCASSLAINEQFFGPGTRLTVL.

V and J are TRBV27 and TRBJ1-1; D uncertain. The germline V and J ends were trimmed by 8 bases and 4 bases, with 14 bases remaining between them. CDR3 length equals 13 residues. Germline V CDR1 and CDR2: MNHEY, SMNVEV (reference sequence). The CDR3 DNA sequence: TGTGCCAGCTGGCGGGTGGTGGGCACTGAAGCTTTCTTT. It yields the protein CASWRVVGTEAFF.

CDR3 region: CASSVTGIGSYEQYF. In nucleotides, the CDR3 is TGTGCCAGCAGCGTCACAGGGATCGGCTCCTACGAGCAGTACTTC. The genes are TRBV9 and TRBJ2-7; weak D call: TRBD1 (6 bases). Germline loops: CDR1 SGDLS, CDR2 YYNGEE. Trimming shortened V by 2 bases and J by 0 bases, and 12 bases separated the two germline ends. There are 15 residues in the CDR3.

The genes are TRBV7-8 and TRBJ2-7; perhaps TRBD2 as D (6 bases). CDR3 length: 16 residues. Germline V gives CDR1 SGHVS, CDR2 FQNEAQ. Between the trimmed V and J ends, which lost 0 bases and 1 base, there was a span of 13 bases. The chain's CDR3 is CASSLARGRASYEQYF. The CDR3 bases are TGTGCCAGCAGCTTAGCGCGGGGCAGGGCGTCCTACGAGCAGTACTTC.

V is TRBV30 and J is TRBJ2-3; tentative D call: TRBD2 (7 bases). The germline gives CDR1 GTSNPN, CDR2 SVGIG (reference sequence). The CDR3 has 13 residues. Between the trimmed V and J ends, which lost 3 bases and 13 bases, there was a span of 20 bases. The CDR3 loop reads CAWRDPGRGAEYF. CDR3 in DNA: TGTGCCTGGAGAGATCCTGGACGGGGGGCGGAGTATTTT.

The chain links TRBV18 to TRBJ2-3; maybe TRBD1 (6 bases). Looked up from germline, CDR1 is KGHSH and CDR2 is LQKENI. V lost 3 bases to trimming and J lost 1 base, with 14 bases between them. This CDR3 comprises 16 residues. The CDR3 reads CASSPLQGSGTDTQYF. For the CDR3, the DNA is TGTGCCAGCTCACCTTTACAGGGTAGCGGCACAGATACGCAGTATTTT. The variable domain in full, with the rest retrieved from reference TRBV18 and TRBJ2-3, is NAGVMQNPRHLVRRRGQEARLRCSPMKGHSHVYWYRQLPEEGLKFMVYLQKENIIDESGMPKERFSAEFPKEGPSILRIQQVVRGDSAAYFCASSPLQGSGTDTQYFGPGTRLTVL.

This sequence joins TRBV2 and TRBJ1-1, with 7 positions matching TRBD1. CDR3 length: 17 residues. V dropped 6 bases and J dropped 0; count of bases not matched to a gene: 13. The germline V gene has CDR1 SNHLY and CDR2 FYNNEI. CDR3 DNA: TGTGCCAGCAGCCTCAGGGTGACAGGGTACATGAACACTGAAGCTTTCTTT. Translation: CASSLRVTGYMNTEAFF.

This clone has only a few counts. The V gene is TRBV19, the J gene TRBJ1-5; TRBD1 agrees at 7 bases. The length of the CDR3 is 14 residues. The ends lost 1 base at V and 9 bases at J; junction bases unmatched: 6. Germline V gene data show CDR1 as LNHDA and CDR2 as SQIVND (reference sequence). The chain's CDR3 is CASSIVTGVLPQHF. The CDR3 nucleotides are TGTGCCAGTAGTATAGTCACAGGGGTTTTGCCCCAGCATTTT.

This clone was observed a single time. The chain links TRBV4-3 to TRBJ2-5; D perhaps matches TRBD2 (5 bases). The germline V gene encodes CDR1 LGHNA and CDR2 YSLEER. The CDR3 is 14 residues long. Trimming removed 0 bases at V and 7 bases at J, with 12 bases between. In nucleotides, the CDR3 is TGCGCCAGCAGCCAAGATCAAAGAGAGGGGACCCAGTACTTC. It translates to CASSQDQREGTQYF.

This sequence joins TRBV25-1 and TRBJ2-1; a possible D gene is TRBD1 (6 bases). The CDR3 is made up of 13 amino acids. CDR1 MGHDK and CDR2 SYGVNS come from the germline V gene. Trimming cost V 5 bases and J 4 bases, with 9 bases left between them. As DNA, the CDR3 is TGTGCCAGCAGTAGGGACACATACAATGAGCAGTTCTTC. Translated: CASSRDTYNEQFF.